The 13 T cell receptor beta chains given below trace back to one sample, sequenced in a study of T-cell memory formation after mild COVID-19. TCRdb analysed the 5' RACE reads with MiXCR anew, one entry per CDR3 protein. This sample has more than 9,500 distinct CDR3 sequences; more than 14% occur once, and the top ten carry 55%. What was sequenced was PBMCs or a T cell subset sorted from them (not recorded which). All receptors derive from a man younger than 30 who had mild COVID-19 (a few samples of this study predate the infection). Cell type and time point are not known.

In this sample, this clonotype turned up many times. The chain couples TRBV12-3 or TRBV12-4 to TRBJ1-2, with a possible D match to TRBD1 (5 bases). V dropped 6 bases and J dropped 5 bases, with 10 bases sitting between them. CDR3 length: 12 amino acids. The CDR3 DNA is TGTGCCAGCAGCCTCGACAGATATGGCTACACCTTC. Translating gives CASSLDRYGYTF.

This clonotype was detected only a few times. V and J are TRBV3-1 and TRBJ1-2; weak D call: TRBD1 (5 bases). Germline V gives CDR1 LGHDT, CDR2 YNNKEL (reference sequence). V lost 0 bases and J lost 5, with 13 bases in between. This CDR3 is 15 amino acids long. The CDR3 bases are TGTGCCAGCAGCCAAGATCTTAGGGGAGGGTATGGCTACACCTTC. Encoded protein: CASSQDLRGGYGYTF.

A few counts support this clonotype. The rearrangement uses TRBV6-5 and TRBJ1-3; D is unclear. With 6 bases removed from V and 0 bases from J, the gap between germline ends came to 12 bases. The V gene's germline CDR1 is MNHEY and CDR2 SVGAGI. The CDR3 extends over 15 amino acids. The CDR3 DNA follows: TGTGCCAGCAGCCGGGTCACCTCCTCTGGAAACACCATATATTTT. This gives the protein CASSRVTSSGNTIYF.

The table lists this clonotype with many counts. The chain uses TRBV29-1 and TRBJ1-1; maybe TRBD1 (6 bases). The ends were cut back, 5 bases at V and 7 bases at J, with 11 bases in the middle. CDR3 length equals 11 residues. Germline values: CDR1 SQVTM, CDR2 ANQGSEA. This chain's CDR3 is CSVPGTIEAFF. The CDR3 DNA sequence: TGCAGCGTTCCCGGGACAATTGAAGCTTTCTTT.

This clonotype has only a few counts. The CDR3 region is CASSQLQTGEGNTEAFF. CDR3 bases: TGTGCCAGCAGCCAACTTCAGACAGGGGAGGGGAACACTGAAGCTTTCTTT. V usage is TRBV14 and J usage is TRBJ1-1, with 8 bases identical to TRBD1. J lost 1 base, V lost 2 bases, and 9 bases had no gene match. Per germline, CDR1 SGHDN and CDR2 FVKESK. CDR3 length: 17 residues. The complete variable domain, with remaining parts taken from reference TRBV14 and TRBJ1-1, reads EAGVTQFPSHSVIEKGQTVTLRCDPISGHDNLYWYRRVMGKEIKFLLHFVKESKQDESGMPNNRFLAERTGGTYSTLKVQPAELEDSGVYFCASSQLQTGEGNTEAFFGQGTRLTVV.

This clonotype has ten or more counts. This sequence joins TRBV4-3 and TRBJ1-1, with a possible D match to TRBD1 (5 bases). The length of the CDR3 is 15 residues. The germline V gene encodes CDR1 LGHNA and CDR2 YSLEER. V was pared by 4 bases and J by 5 bases, with 17 bases between. Here the CDR3 DNA reads TGCGCCAGCAGCCCACAACCGGCCAGGGAGACTGAAGCTTTCTTT. This gives the protein CASSPQPARETEAFF.

This clonotype showed up many times. J is TRBJ2-7 and V is TRBV27; possibly TRBD2 for D (6 bases). V shed 4 bases and J shed 5 bases, with 21 bases lying between them. The CDR3 spans 16 residues. Germline V gene data show CDR1 as MNHEY and CDR2 as SMNVEV (reference sequence). CDR3 DNA sequence: TGTGCCAGCAGTTGGCCGGAGGGAATAGGTCGGGACGAGCAGTACGTC. Translation: CASSWPEGIGRDEQYV.

This clonotype was observed many times. The CDR3 sequence is CASSVDSYYEQYF. As DNA, the CDR3 is TGTGCCAGCAGCGTGGACAGTTATTACGAGCAGTACTTC. This rearrangement joins TRBV7-9 to TRBJ2-7; the D gene is possibly TRBD1 (6 bases). The ends were cut back, 5 bases at V and 4 bases at J, with 12 bases in the middle. The germline CDR1 and CDR2 sequences are SEHNR and FQNEAQ (reference sequence). This CDR3 is 13 amino acids long.

The table lists this clonotype with many counts. The rearrangement joins TRBV7-2 to TRBJ2-7; unclear D gene. V shed 2 bases and J shed 4 bases, with 9 bases lying between them. This CDR3 contains 13 residues. Germline assignment: CDR1 SGHTA and CDR2 FQGNSA. CDR3 bases: TGTGCCAGCAGCTTAACAAACTCGTACGAGCAGTACGTC. Translating gives CASSLTNSYEQYV.

The chain combines TRBV4-1 with TRBJ2-7; D unresolved. The CDR3 is 15 amino acids. Germline V gives CDR1 MGHRA, CDR2 YSYEKL. Deletions cut 0 bases from V and 6 bases from J, with 15 bases between. The CDR3 here is CASSQDALLHGEQYF. The CDR3 DNA sequence: TGCGCCAGCAGCCAAGATGCCCTCCTGCATGGCGAGCAGTACTTC.

This clonotype has a count of ten or more. The V gene is TRBV5-1, the J gene TRBJ1-4, with D tentatively TRBD1 (5 bases). The CDR3 has 13 amino acids. Trimming pared 4 bases from V and 7 bases from J, leaving 11 bases between. The germline V gene encodes CDR1 SGHRS and CDR2 YFSETQ. CDR3: CASSTRQFEKLFF. CDR3 nucleotides: TGCGCCAGCAGCACTAGACAGTTTGAAAAACTGTTTTTT.

This clonotype was seen ten or more times. This sequence joins TRBV4-3 and TRBJ1-6; 8 nucleotides agree with TRBD1. With 1 base clipped from V and 7 bases from J, the junction kept 3 bases outside the gene matches. The CDR3 spans 15 residues. Germline CDR1 reads LGHNA; CDR2 reads YSLEER. The chain's CDR3 is CASSQVSGGNSPLHF. The CDR3 DNA is TGCGCCAGCAGCCAAGTCTCAGGGGGCAATTCACCCCTCCACTTT.

In this sample, this clonotype turned up many times. The V call is TRBV9, the J call TRBJ2-7; D call uncertain. Germline V gene data show CDR1 as SGDLS and CDR2 as YYNGEE. CDR3 length: 13 amino acids. V was pared by 4 bases and J by 2 bases, with 10 bases between. Written as DNA, the CDR3 is TGTGCCAGCAGCCCAGATGGACCCTACGAGCAGTACTTC. Translating it yields CASSPDGPYEQYF.